What follows are 22 T cell receptor beta chains derived from one specimen sequenced in a study of T-cell reconstitution after alpha-beta-depleted transplantation in children (dated by TCRdb to 2016 to 2017). The treatment or condition label for this specimen denotes: allogeneic hematopoietic cell transplantation with graft depleted of TCRalphabeta T cells and CD19 B cells. Preparation of the library involved PCR. Reads for this sample came from an Illumina HiSeq 2500. TCR libraries were prepared with molecular barcoding, using unique molecular identifiers to normalize TCRbeta repertoire quantification. The public reads were quality trimmed at Q25 with fastp and then assembled into clones with MiXCR by TCRdb, keeping productive beta chains. Under each unique CDR3 protein, matching rows form one entry showing the most common genes and DNA. The table for this sample lists around 490,000 distinct CDR3 sequences; over 9.5% of them were counted only once. 14% of the sample belongs to the ten largest clones.

The sequences come from PBMCs, mostly from graft donor cells, collected 180 days after TCRalphabeta/CD19-depleted stem cell transplant. The source is a female patient aged 2 to 10 who had a stem cell transplant for aplastic anemia, so the T cells may come from the graft donor.

This clonotype was counted between two and nine times. The chain is built from TRBV4-3 and TRBJ2-3; D possibly uses TRBD1 or TRBD2 (5 bases each). Germline assignment: CDR1 LGHNA and CDR2 YSLEER. The CDR3 is 15 residues long. V lost 3 bases and J lost 4, with 14 bases in between. CDR3 protein: CASSQSPGTPDTQYF. CDR3 coding DNA: TGCGCCAGCAGCCAGTCCCCCGGGACCCCAGATACGCAGTATTTT.

This clonotype appeared a few times. This rearrangement joins TRBV30 to TRBJ2-7, with 14 bases identical to TRBD2. Germline V gene sequence: CDR1 GTSNPN, CDR2 SVGIG (reference sequence). This CDR3 is built from 16 residues. V was pared by 7 bases and J by 2 bases, with 10 bases of the junction left unmatched. The CDR3 loop reads CASGTSGRDTPYEQYF. The CDR3 DNA sequence: TGTGCCTCTGGGACTAGCGGGAGAGATACCCCCTACGAGCAGTACTTC.

This clonotype was seen ten or more times. The chain is built from TRBV29-1 and TRBJ2-1; the match to TRBD1 covers 10 bases. This CDR3 has 18 amino acids. Germline CDR1 reads SQVTM; CDR2 reads ANQGSEA. Losses at the gene ends were 7 bases for V and 5 bases for J; bases not matched to a gene: 20. Written as DNA, the CDR3 is TGCAGCGCCACCCCGACAGGGGGCGAATTTACGGCTAACAATGAGCAGTTCTTC. Translated: CSATPTGGEFTANNEQFF.

V usage is TRBV6-7 and J usage is TRBJ2-3; 9 nucleotides match TRBD1. TRBV6-7 is treated as an ORF (open reading frame) with a function not yet certain. The CDR3 is 17 amino acids. The ends lost 6 bases at V and 3 bases at J; junction bases unmatched: 13. Here the CDR3 reads CASRTSQGAEWTDTQYF. The CDR3 DNA is TGTGCCAGCAGGACATCACAGGGGGCGGAGTGGACAGATACGCAGTATTTT.

This chain joins TRBV20-1 and TRBJ1-5, with TRBD1 matching 8 bases. Germline V gene lookup returns CDR1 DFQATT and CDR2 SNEGSKA (reference sequence). V was clipped by 2 bases and J by 7 bases; unmatched bases: 10. This CDR3 is 15 amino acids long. The CDR3 here is CSARPDRGLGQPQHF. The CDR3 DNA reads TGCAGTGCTAGACCCGACAGGGGCCTGGGACAGCCCCAGCATTTT.

V is TRBV29-1 and J is TRBJ1-5, with no clear D. The V gene lost 4 bases and the J gene lost 7 bases, with 11 bases spanning the gap. This CDR3 comprises 12 residues. CDR1 and CDR2 from the germline V gene are SQVTM and ANQGSEA. The CDR3 DNA sequence: TGCAGCGTTGGAGACACGGCCCAGCCCCAGCATTTT. Its protein is CSVGDTAQPQHF. Variable domain in full (rest from reference TRBV29-1 and TRBJ1-5): SAVISQKPSRDICQRGTSLTIQCQVDSQVTMMFWYRQQPGQSLTLIATANQGSEATYESGFVIDKFPISRPNLTFSTLTVSNMSPEDSSIYLCSVGDTAQPQHFGDGTRLSIL.

This clonotype was observed a few times. V and J are TRBV20-1 and TRBJ2-7; D uncertain. Germline V gene lookup returns CDR1 DFQATT and CDR2 SNEGSKA (reference sequence). Trimming took 3 bases from V and 3 from J, leaving 12 bases between them. CDR3 length equals 13 residues. The CDR3 loop is CSARAGSLYEQYF. CDR3 nucleotide sequence: TGCAGTGCTAGGGCAGGCAGTCTCTACGAGCAGTACTTC.

The sample holds a few counts of this clonotype. The V gene is TRBV6-6, the J gene TRBJ2-1; TRBD2 is a possible D gene (6 bases). The V gene lost 2 bases and the J gene lost 7 bases, with 9 bases spanning the gap. The CDR3 consists of 13 residues. Per the germline V gene, CDR1 is MNHNY and CDR2 is SVGAGI (reference sequence). This CDR3 is CASSYGGLNEQFF. CDR3 nucleotides: TGTGCCAGCAGTTACGGAGGGTTGAATGAGCAGTTCTTC.

This chain uses TRBV15 with TRBJ1-5, with D hard to call. Germline V lookup: CDR1 LNHNV, CDR2 YYDKDF (reference sequence). Deletions cut 4 bases from V and 5 bases from J, with 18 bases between. The CDR3 sequence is 16 residues long. The CDR3 is CATSNLGPGIDQPQHF. The CDR3 DNA sequence: TGTGCCACCAGCAATCTCGGACCGGGCATCGATCAGCCCCAGCATTTT.

V is TRBV20-1 and J is TRBJ2-1; D is unresolved. Germline V gives CDR1 DFQATT, CDR2 SNEGSKA (reference sequence). The V end lost 0 bases, the J end lost 8 bases, and 23 bases lay between the germline ends. The CDR3 contains 17 residues. The CDR3 loop reads CSARDFLGLEFFHEQFF. CDR3 DNA sequence: TGCAGTGCTAGAGATTTTTTGGGCCTAGAATTTTTCCATGAGCAGTTCTTC.

This clonotype was seen a handful of times. The chain employs TRBV5-1 and TRBJ2-7; 10 nucleotides match TRBD2. V was clipped by 4 bases and J by 4 bases; unmatched bases: 11. The CDR3 is 16 residues long. Germline V gives CDR1 SGHRS, CDR2 YFSETQ. The CDR3 reads CASSHFDASGGYEQYF. The CDR3 nucleotides read TGCGCCAGCAGCCATTTCGACGCTAGCGGGGGATACGAGCAGTACTTC.

This chain connects TRBV14 to TRBJ2-3, with D uncertain. CDR3 size: 14 residues. V lost 0 bases and J 6 bases, leaving 10 bases between the germline ends. The germline gives CDR1 SGHDN, CDR2 FVKESK. The CDR3 loop is CASSQEKLTDTQYF. The CDR3 nucleotides are TGTGCCAGCAGCCAAGAGAAGCTGACGGATACGCAGTATTTT.

The genes are TRBV5-1 and TRBJ2-1, with TRBD1 matching over 12 bases. Germline values: CDR1 SGHRS, CDR2 YFSETQ. Losses at the gene ends were 4 bases for V and 5 bases for J; bases not matched to a gene: 13. This CDR3 region has 18 residues. CDR3 DNA sequence: TGCGCCAGCAGCCGTTACCGGGACAGGGGGCCCCCCGACAATGAGCAGTTCTTC. This gives the protein CASSRYRDRGPPDNEQFF.

This clonotype came up a few times. V gene TRBV10-3 combines with J gene TRBJ1-2; D may be TRBD1 (6 bases). Germline assignment: CDR1 ENHRY and CDR2 SYGVKD. V lost 6 bases, J lost 4 bases, and 24 bases lay in between. This CDR3 region has 17 residues. The chain's CDR3 is CAIRSIDRYNGGYGYTF. The CDR3 DNA reads TGTGCCATCAGATCGATCGACAGGTATAATGGAGGCTATGGCTACACCTTC.

The table lists this clonotype with many counts. V usage is TRBV6-1 and J usage is TRBJ2-3, with 11 bases lining up with TRBD2. Germline V gene data show CDR1 as MNHNS and CDR2 as SASEGT. The CDR3 is made up of 15 amino acids. J lost 5 bases, V lost 6 bases, and 7 bases had no gene match. CDR3 amino acids: CASSQVGLAGDTQYF. The CDR3 DNA sequence: TGTGCCAGCAGCCAAGTAGGACTAGCGGGAGATACGCAGTATTTT.

This sequence joins TRBV25-1 and TRBJ2-1; D tentatively reads TRBD1 or TRBD2 (7 bases each). Trimming pared 6 bases from V and 0 bases from J, leaving 30 bases between. The CDR3 has 21 residues. Germline V gene sequence: CDR1 MGHDK, CDR2 SYGVNS. The CDR3 loop reads CASSGWWGGQLAPSSYNEQFF. The CDR3 nucleotides are TGTGCCAGCAGCGGCTGGTGGGGGGGACAGCTAGCGCCGAGCTCCTACAATGAGCAGTTCTTC.

This clonotype turned up a few times. This sequence joins TRBV20-1 and TRBJ2-2; TRBD2 matches 9 bases. The CDR3 totals 16 residues. Germline V gene lookup returns CDR1 DFQATT and CDR2 SNEGSKA (reference sequence). Germline trimming cut 5 bases from V and 5 bases from J; bases unmatched to any gene: 12. This CDR3 is CSASGTSTPGTGELFF. The CDR3 DNA sequence: TGCAGTGCTTCTGGGACTAGCACGCCGGGGACCGGGGAGCTGTTTTTT.

This clonotype was seen only a few times. The chain combines TRBV15 with TRBJ2-1; perhaps TRBD1 as D (6 bases). Germline V gene data show CDR1 as LNHNV and CDR2 as YYDKDF (reference sequence). The CDR3 loop spans 13 amino acids. Between the trimmed V and J ends, which lost 1 base and 6 bases, there was a span of 7 bases. CDR3 in DNA: TGTGCCACCAGCAGAGGACAGGTCAATGAGCAGTTCTTC. Translating gives CATSRGQVNEQFF.

This chain uses TRBV9 with TRBJ2-2; possible D gene TRBD1, 6 bases. The germline V gene has CDR1 SGDLS and CDR2 YYNGEE. The CDR3 loop spans 16 amino acids. V lost 0 bases, J lost 6 bases, and 15 bases lay in between. As DNA, the CDR3 is TGTGCCAGCAGCGTAGCTTATGGTGGGGGCCCCGGGGAGCTGTTTTTT. Amino acids: CASSVAYGGGPGELFF.

As concerns this clonotype: This sequence may be a read error, since a much larger clone differs from it by one base. The chain carries TRBV5-5 and TRBJ1-1, with 7 nucleotides matching TRBD1. Germline V gives CDR1 SGHKS, CDR2 YYEKEE (reference sequence). The CDR3 extends over 14 amino acids. The CDR3, as DNA: TGTGTCAGCAAGGCAGGGGGAGTGAACACTGAAGCTTTCTTT. This sequence encodes CVSKAGGVNTEAFF.

This chain links TRBV6-2 or TRBV6-3 with TRBJ2-1, with 7 positions matching TRBD2. Trimming at V came to 0 bases and at J to 5 bases, leaving 4 bases not matched to a gene. CDR3 length: 15 residues. CDR1 and CDR2 from the germline V gene are MNHEY and SVGEGT. This CDR3 is CASSYSASGHNEQFF. The DNA of the CDR3 is TGTGCCAGCAGTTACTCGGCTAGCGGCCACAATGAGCAGTTCTTC.

The chain carries TRBV28 and TRBJ1-4; no clear D gene. V was trimmed by 6 bases and J by 1 base, leaving 12 bases between them. CDR3 size: 15 residues. Germline CDR1 reads MDHEN; CDR2 reads SYDVKM. The CDR3 protein is CASRRDRVTNEKLFF. Written as DNA, the CDR3 is TGTGCCAGCAGACGTGACCGAGTAACTAATGAAAAACTGTTTTTT.